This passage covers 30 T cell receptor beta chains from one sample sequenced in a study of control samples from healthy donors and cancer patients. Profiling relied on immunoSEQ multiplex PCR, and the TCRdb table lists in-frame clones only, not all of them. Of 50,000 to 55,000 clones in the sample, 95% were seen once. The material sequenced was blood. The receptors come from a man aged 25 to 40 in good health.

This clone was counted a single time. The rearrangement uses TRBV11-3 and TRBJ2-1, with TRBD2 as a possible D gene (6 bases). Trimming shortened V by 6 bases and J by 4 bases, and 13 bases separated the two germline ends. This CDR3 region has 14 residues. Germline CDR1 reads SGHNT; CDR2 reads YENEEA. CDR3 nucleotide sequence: TGTGCCAGCAGTTCCAGCGGGCAGTACAATGAGCAGTTCTTC. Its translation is CASSSSGQYNEQFF.

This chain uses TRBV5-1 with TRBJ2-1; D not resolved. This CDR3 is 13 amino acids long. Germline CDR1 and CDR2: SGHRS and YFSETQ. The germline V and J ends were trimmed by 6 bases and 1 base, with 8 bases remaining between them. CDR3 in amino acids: CASKTESYNEQFF. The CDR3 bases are TGCGCCAGCAAAACTGAATCCTACAATGAGCAGTTCTTC.

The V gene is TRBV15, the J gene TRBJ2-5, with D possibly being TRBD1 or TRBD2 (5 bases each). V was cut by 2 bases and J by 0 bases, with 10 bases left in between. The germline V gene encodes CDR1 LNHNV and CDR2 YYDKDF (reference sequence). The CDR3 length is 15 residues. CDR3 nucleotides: TGTGCCACCAGCAGATTCGGGACGGACCAAGAGACCCAGTACTTC. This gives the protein CATSRFGTDQETQYF.

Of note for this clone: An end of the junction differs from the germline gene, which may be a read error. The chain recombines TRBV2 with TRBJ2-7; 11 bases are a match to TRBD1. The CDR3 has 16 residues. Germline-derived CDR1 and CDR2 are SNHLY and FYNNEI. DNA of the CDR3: TGTGCCAGCAGGGAAGACTGGACAGGGGGCTTGGACGAGCAGTACTTC. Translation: CASREDWTGGLDEQYF. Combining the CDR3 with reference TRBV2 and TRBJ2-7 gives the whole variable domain EPEVTQTPSHQVTQMGQEVILRCVPISNHLYFYWYRQILGQKVEFLVSFYNNEISEKSEIFDDQFSVERPDGSNFTLKIRSTKLEDSAMYFCASREDWTGGLDEQYFGPGTRLTVT.

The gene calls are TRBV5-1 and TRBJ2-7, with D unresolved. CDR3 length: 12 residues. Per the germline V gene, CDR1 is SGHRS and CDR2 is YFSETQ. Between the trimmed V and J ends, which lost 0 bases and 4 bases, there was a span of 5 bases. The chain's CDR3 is CASSLDVYEQYF. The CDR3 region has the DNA TGCGCCAGCAGCTTGGATGTTTACGAGCAGTACTTC.

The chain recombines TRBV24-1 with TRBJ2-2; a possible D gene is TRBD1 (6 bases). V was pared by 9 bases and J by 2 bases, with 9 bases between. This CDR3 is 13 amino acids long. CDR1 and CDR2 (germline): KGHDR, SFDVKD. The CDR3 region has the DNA TGTGCCACCGCGGACAGAAACACCGGGGAGCTGTTTTTT. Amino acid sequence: CATADRNTGELFF.

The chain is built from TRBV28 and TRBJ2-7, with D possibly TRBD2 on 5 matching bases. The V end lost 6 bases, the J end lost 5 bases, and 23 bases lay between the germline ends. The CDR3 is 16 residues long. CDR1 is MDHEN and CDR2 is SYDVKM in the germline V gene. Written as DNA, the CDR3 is TGTGCCAGCAGCTCCGGGAAGGCCTGGGGTAGGAACGAGCAGTACTTC. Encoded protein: CASSSGKAWGRNEQYF.

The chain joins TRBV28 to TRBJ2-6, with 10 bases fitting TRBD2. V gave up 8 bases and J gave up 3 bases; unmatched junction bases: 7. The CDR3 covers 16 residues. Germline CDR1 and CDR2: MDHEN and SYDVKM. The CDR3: CASHSAGGRGANVLTF. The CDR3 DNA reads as TGTGCCAGCCACTCAGCGGGAGGGCGTGGGGCCAACGTCCTGACTTTC.

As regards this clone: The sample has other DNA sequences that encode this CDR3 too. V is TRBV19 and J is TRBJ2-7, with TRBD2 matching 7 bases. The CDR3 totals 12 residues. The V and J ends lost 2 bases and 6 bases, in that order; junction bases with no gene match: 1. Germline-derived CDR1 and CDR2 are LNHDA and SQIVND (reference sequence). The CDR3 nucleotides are TGTGCCAGTAGTATACCGGGAGGCGAGCAGTACTTC. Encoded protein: CASSIPGGEQYF.

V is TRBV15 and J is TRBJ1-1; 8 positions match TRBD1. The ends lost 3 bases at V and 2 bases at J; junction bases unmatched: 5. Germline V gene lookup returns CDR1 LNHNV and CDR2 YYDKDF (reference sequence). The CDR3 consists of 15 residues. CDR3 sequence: CATSSVGQGNTEAFF. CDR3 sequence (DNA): TGTGCCACCAGCAGCGTTGGACAGGGTAACACTGAAGCTTTCTTT.

The CDR3 nucleotides are TGTGCTAGTGGTTTGGTGGTGGACCCAAAGAAGTACGAGCAGTACTTC. Translation gives CASGLVVDPKKYEQYF. The chain combines TRBV12-5 with TRBJ2-7, with D unclear. The CDR3 spans 16 residues. Germline CDR1 LGHNT, CDR2 FRNRAP. V lost 0 bases, J lost 4 bases, and 16 bases lay in between.

This CDR3 reads CASSLSPSNNGEKLFF. CDR3 sequence (DNA): TGCGCCAGCAGCTTGTCTCCCTCCAACAATGGTGAAAAACTGTTTTTT. V and J are TRBV5-1 and TRBJ1-4; D gene uncertain. Trimming pared 1 base from V and 7 bases from J, leaving 17 bases between. This CDR3 contains 16 residues. Germline-derived CDR1 and CDR2 are SGHRS and YFSETQ.

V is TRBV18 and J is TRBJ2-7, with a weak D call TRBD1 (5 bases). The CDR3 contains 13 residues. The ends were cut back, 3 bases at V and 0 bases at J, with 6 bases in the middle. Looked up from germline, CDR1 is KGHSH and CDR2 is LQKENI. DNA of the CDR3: TGTGCCAGCTCACCTCAGGGCTCCTACGAGCAGTACTTC. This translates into CASSPQGSYEQYF.

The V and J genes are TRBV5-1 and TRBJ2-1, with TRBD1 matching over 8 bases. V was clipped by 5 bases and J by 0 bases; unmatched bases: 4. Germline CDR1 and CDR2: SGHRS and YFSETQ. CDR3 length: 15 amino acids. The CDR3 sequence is CASRWTGSSYNEQFF. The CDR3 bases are TGCGCCAGCAGATGGACAGGGAGCTCCTACAATGAGCAGTTCTTC.

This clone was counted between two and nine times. The CDR3 DNA is TGTGCCAGTAGTATGTGGGGCGGAGGAAATACGCAGTATTTT. Protein: CASSMWGGGNTQYF. The V call is TRBV19, the J call TRBJ2-3, with D perhaps assigned TRBD1 or TRBD2 (5 bases each). The CDR3 consists of 14 residues. V was trimmed by 3 bases and J by 7 bases, leaving 14 bases between them. CDR1 is LNHDA and CDR2 is SQIVND in the germline V gene (reference sequence).

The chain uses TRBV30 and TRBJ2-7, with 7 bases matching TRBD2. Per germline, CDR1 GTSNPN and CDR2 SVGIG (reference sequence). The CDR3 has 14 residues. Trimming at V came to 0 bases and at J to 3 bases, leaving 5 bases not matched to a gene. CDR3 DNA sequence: TGTGCCTGGAGTGTAGGTCTAGCGGTCTACGAGCAGTACTTC. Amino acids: CAWSVGLAVYEQYF.

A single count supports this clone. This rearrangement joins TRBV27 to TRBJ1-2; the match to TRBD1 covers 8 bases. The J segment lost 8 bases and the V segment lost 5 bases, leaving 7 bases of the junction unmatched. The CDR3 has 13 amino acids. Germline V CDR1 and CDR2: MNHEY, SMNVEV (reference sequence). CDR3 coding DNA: TGTGCCAGCAGTCTCTGGACAGGGTCGGGCTACACCTTC. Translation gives CASSLWTGSGYTF.

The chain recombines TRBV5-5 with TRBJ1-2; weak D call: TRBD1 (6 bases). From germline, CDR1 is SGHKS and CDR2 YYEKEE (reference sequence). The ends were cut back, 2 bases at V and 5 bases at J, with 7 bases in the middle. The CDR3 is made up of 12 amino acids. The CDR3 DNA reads TGTGCCAGCAGCTTAGGGGGTTATGGCTACACCTTC. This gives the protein CASSLGGYGYTF.

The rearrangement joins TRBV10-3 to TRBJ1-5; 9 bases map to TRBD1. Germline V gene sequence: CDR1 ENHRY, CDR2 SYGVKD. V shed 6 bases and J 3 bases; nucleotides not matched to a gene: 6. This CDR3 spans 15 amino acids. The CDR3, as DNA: TGTGCCATCAGGCCGGGACAGGGTAACAATCAGCCCCAGCATTTT. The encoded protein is CAIRPGQGNNQPQHF.

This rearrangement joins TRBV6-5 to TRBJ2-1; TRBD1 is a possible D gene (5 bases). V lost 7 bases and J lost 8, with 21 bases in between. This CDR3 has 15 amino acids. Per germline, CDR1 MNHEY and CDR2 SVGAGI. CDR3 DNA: TGTGCCAGCATTAAACAAAATCGCGCCAGGGATGAGCAGTTCTTC. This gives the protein CASIKQNRARDEQFF.

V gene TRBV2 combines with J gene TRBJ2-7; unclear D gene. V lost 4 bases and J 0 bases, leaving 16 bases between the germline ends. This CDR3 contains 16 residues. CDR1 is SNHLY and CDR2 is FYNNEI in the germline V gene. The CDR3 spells CASSVVSPLSSYEQYF. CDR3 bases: TGTGCCAGCAGTGTCGTTTCCCCGCTCAGCTCCTACGAGCAGTACTTC. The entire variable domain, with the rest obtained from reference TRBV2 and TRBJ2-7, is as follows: EPEVTQTPSHQVTQMGQEVILRCVPISNHLYFYWYRQILGQKVEFLVSFYNNEISEKSEIFDDQFSVERPDGSNFTLKIRSTKLEDSAMYFCASSVVSPLSSYEQYFGPGTRLTVT.

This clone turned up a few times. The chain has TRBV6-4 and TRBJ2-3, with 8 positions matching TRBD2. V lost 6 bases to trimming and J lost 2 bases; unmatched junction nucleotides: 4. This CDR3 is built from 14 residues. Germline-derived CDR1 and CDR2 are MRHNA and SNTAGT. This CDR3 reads CASSVAGTTDTQYF. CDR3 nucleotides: TGTGCCAGCAGCGTAGCGGGGACCACAGATACGCAGTATTTT.

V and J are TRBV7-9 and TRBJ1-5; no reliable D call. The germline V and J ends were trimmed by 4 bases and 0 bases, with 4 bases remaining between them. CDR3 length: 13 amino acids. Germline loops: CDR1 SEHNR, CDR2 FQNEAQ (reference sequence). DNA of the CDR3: TGTGCCAGCAGCTCTAGTAGCAATCAGCCCCAGCATTTT. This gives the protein CASSSSSNQPQHF. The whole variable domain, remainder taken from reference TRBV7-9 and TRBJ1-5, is DTGVSQNPRHKITKRGQNVTFRCDPISEHNRLYWYRQTLGQGPEFLTYFQNEAQLEKSRLLSDRFSAERPKGSFSTLEIQRTEQGDSAMYLCASSSSSNQPQHFGDGTRLSIL.

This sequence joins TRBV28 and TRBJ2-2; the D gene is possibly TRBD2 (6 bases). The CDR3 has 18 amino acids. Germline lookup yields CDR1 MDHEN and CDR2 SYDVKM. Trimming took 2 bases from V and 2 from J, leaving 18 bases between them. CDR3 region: CASSLSRATRANTGELFF. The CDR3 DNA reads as TGTGCCAGCAGTTTAAGTCGCGCGACTAGGGCTAACACCGGGGAGCTGTTTTTT.

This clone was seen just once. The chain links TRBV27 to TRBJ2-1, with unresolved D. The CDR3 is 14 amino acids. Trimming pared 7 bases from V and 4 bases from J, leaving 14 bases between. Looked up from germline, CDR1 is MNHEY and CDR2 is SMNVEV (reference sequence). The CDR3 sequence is CASTVAGNYNEQFF. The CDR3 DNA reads TGTGCCAGCACGGTGGCAGGAAATTACAATGAGCAGTTCTTC.

CDR3 in DNA: TGTGCCTGGGGAGACAGGGGGCTCTACAATGAGCAGTTCTTC. Its protein product is CAWGDRGLYNEQFF. The chain joins TRBV30 to TRBJ2-1; 10 bases align to TRBD1. Unmatched junction bases numbered 4, after V lost 5 bases and J lost 3 bases. The CDR3 is 14 residues long. Germline V gives CDR1 GTSNPN, CDR2 SVGIG (reference sequence).

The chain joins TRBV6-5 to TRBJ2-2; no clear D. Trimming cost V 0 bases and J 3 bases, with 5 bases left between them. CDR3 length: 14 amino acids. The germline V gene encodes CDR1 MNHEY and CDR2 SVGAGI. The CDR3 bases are TGTGCCAGCAGTTACTCTCCCGACACCGGGGAGCTGTTTTTT. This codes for CASSYSPDTGELFF.

CDR3 DNA sequence: TGTGCCAGCAGCGTAAGACTAGCGTCCTACAATGAGCAGTTCTTC. Amino acids: CASSVRLASYNEQFF. The chain carries TRBV9 and TRBJ2-1, with 8 nucleotides matching TRBD2. The germline V gene has CDR1 SGDLS and CDR2 YYNGEE. The CDR3 runs 15 residues. J lost 1 base, V lost 1 base, and 1 base had no gene match.

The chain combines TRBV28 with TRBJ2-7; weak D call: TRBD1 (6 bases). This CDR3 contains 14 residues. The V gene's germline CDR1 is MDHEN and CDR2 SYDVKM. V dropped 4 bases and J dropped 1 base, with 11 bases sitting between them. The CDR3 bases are TGTGCCAGCAGTTGGCAGCAGGGGTCCTACGAGCAGTACTTC. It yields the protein CASSWQQGSYEQYF.

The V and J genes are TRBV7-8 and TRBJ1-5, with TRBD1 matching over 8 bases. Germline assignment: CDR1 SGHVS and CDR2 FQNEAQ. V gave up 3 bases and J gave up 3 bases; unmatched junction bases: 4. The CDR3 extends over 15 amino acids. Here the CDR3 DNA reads TGTGCCAGCAGCTTGGACAGGGTGAACAATCAGCCCCAGCATTTT. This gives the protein CASSLDRVNNQPQHF.